Detailed here is one T cell receptor beta chain. The source of the sample is a study of blood T cell repertoires in COVID-19. Generated by immunoSEQ multiplex PCR, the TCRdb table keeps only in-frame clones and is missing some. The sample records 200,000 to 250,000 clones, roughly 84% being singletons. CDR3 length: 17 amino acids. In germline, CDR1 is SGDLS, CDR2 YYNGEE. V trimming: 4 bases; J trimming: 0 bases; junction bases outside the gene matches: 11. The rearrangement joins TRBV9 to TRBJ1-2; 8 bases are a match to TRBD1. Source material: peripheral blood. The receptor was isolated from an elderly woman with active or convalescent COVID-19. The CDR3 is CASSTPDRAEANYGYTF. As DNA, the CDR3 is TGTGCCAGCAGCACCCCGGACAGGGCTGAAGCTAACTATGGCTACACCTTC.